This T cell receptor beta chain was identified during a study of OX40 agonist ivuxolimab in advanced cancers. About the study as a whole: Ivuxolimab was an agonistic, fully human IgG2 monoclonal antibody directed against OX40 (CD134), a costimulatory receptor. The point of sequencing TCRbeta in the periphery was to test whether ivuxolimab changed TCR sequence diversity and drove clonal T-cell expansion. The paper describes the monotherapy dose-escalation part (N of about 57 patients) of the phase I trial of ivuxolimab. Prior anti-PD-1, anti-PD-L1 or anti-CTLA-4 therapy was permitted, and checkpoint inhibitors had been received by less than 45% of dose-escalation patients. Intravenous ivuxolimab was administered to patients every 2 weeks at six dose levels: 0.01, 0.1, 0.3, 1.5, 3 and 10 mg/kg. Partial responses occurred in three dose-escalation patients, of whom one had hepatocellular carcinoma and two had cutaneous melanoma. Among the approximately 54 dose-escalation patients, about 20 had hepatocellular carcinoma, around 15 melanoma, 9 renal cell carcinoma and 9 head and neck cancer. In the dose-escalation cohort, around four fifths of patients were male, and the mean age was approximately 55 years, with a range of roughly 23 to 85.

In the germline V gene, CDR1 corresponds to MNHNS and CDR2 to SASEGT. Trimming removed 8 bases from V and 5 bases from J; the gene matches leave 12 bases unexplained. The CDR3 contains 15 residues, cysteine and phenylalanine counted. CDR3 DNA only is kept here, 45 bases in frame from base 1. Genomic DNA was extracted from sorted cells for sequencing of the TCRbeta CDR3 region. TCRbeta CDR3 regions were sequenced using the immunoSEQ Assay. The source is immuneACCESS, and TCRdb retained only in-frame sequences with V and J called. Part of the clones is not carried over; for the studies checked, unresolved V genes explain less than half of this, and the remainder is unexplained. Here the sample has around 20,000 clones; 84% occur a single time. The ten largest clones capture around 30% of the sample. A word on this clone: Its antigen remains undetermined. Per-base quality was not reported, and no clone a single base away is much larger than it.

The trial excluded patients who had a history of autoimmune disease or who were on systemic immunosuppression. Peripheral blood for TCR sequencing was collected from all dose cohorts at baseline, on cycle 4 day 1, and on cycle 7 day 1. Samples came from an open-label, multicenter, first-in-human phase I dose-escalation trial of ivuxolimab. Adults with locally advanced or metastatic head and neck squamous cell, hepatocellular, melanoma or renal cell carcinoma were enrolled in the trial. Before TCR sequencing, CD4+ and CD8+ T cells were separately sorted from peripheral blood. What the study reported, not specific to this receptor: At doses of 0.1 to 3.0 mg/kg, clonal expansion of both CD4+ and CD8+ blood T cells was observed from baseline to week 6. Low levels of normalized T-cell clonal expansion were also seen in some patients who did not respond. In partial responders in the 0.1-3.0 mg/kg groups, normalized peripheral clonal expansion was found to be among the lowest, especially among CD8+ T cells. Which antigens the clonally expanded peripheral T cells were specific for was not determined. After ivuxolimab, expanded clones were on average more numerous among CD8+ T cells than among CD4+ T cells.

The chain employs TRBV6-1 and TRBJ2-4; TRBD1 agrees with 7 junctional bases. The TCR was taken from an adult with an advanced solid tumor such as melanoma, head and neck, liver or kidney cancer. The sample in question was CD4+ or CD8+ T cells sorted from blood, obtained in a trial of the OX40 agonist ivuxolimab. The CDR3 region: CASRSRQGRENIQYF. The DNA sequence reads TGTGCCAGCCGATCTAGACAGGGAAGAGAAAACATTCAGTACTTC.